This is a list of T cell receptor beta chains from one sample in a study of blood T cell repertoires in COVID-19. Assay used: immunoSEQ multiplex PCR; TCRdb lists only in-frame clones, some missing. The sample includes about 73,000 clones, approximately 80% of them seen just once. The material sequenced was peripheral blood. Receptors were obtained from a woman aged 60 to 75 with acute or convalescent COVID-19. Each CDR3 is given with its conserved first and last residue. The order of the fields is V gene, D gene, clone size, J gene, CDR3 DNA, CDR3 protein. The D gene is left open where the match is weak. Clone size appears in some rows only: once, few, many, or a class for an expanded clone.

>TRBV7-9|TRBD1|-|TRBJ2-5
TGTGCCAGCACGCGAGGGGGCGGTTTTTACGAGACCCAGTACTTC
CASTRGGGFYETQYF
>TRBV28|-|-|TRBJ1-1
TGTGCCAGCAGCCTCAACGACAGGAACACTGAAGCTTTCTTT
CASSLNDRNTEAFF
>TRBV9|-|-|TRBJ2-1
TGTGCCAGCAGCCTAGGACATTTCTCCTACAATGAGCAGTTCTTC
CASSLGHFSYNEQFF
>TRBV25-1|-|-|TRBJ1-6
TGTGCCAGCAGTGCGAGCTCCTATAATTCACCCCTCCACTTT
CASSASSYNSPLHF
>TRBV11-3|TRBD1|-|TRBJ1-1
TGTGCCAGCAGCTCAGGGACAGGGCGGGATGGTGAAGCTTTCTTT
CASSSGTGRDGEAFF
>TRBV21-1|-|-|TRBJ1-2
TGTGCCAGCAGCAAAGGGAGGACTGGCTACACCTTC
CASSKGRTGYTF
>TRBV11-1|-|few|TRBJ1-1
TGTGCCAGCAGCTTGGACAGTGTGTGGACTGAAGCTTTCTTT
CASSLDSVWTEAFF
>TRBV2|-|-|TRBJ1-1
TGTGCCAGCACGCGGTCAGGGGCCTATATACTGAACACTGAAGCTTTCTTT
CASTRSGAYILNTEAFF
>TRBV28|TRBD1|-|TRBJ1-6
TGTGCCAGCACTCCCGGGACAGGGGGTTCACCCCTCCACTTT
CASTPGTGGSPLHF
>TRBV19|TRBD2|-|TRBJ2-2
TGTGCCAGTAGTATTGACGAGCGGGGGGGCTACACCGGGGAGCTGTTTTTT
CASSIDERGGYTGELFF
>TRBV18|-|few|TRBJ2-2
TGTGCCAGCTCAGGACAGCTTTACACCGGGGAGCTGTTTTTT
CASSGQLYTGELFF
>TRBV5-1|-|few|TRBJ1-2
TGCGCCAGCAGCTTGGTGACTGCCGGGGGCTACACCTTC
CASSLVTAGGYTF
>TRBV21-1|-|-|TRBJ1-1
TGTGCCAGCAGCAAAGGTGGTAAGGGGTTGAACACTGAAGCTTTCTTT
CASSKGGKGLNTEAFF
>TRBV3-1/TRBV3-2|-|-|TRBJ1-2
TGTGCCAGCAGCCCGACAGGTGGTAACTATGGCTACACCTTC
CASSPTGGNYGYTF
>TRBV6-5|-|-|TRBJ2-7
TGTGCCACCGAGTACCGGGCAGGGGTTTCCTACGAGCAGTACTTC
CATEYRAGVSYEQYF
>TRBV28|-|-|TRBJ1-5
TGTGCCAGCAGTCCTCCTCTGGGGGGGAATCAGCCCCAGCATTTT
CASSPPLGGNQPQHF
>TRBV2|-|-|TRBJ1-2
TGTGCCAGCAGTGAACTAAACTCTAACTATGGCTACACCTTC
CASSELNSNYGYTF
>TRBV29-1|-|-|TRBJ2-1
TGCAGCGTACCCGACTTGAATGAGCAGTTCTTC
CSVPDLNEQFF
>TRBV10-3|TRBD1|-|TRBJ1-2
TGTGCCATCAGTGATGTTGGCAGGGGGCTGGGGGGCTACACCTTC
CAISDVGRGLGGYTF
>TRBV21-1|-|-|TRBJ1-5
TGTGCCAGCAGCCCGGAGGGGAACAGTAATCAGCCCCAGCATTTT
CASSPEGNSNQPQHF
>TRBV4-1|TRBD2|-|TRBJ2-1
TGCGCCAGCAGCCAAGAAGAAGCTAGGGGAGGGCAAAATGAGCAGTTCTTC
CASSQEEARGGQNEQFF
>TRBV30|TRBD1|-|TRBJ1-6
TGTGCCTGGAGGGACAGGTCATGGGCCGGCCGGGGTGCAAATTCACCCCTCCACTTT
CAWRDRSWAGRGANSPLHF
>TRBV9|TRBD1|few|TRBJ1-2
TGTGCCAGCAGCGATCGTCAGGGGGCTGGCTACACCTTC
CASSDRQGAGYTF
>TRBV12-5|TRBD1|-|TRBJ2-1
TGTGCTAGTGGTTTGGTAGGGACAGGGAATGAGCAGTTCTTC
CASGLVGTGNEQFF
>TRBV5-6|-|-|TRBJ1-6
TGTGCCAGCAGCTTACGGTCCAATTCACCCCTCCACTTT
CASSLRSNSPLHF
>TRBV29-1|TRBD2|-|TRBJ2-1
TGCAGCGTCAACACCGGGACTAGGCCGTTCTTC
CSVNTGTRPFF
>TRBV10-3|TRBD1|-|TRBJ2-7
TGTGCCATCAGTGAACCGGGACAGGGGGGGAACGAGCAGTACTTC
CAISEPGQGGNEQYF
>TRBV7-9|TRBD2|-|TRBJ2-3
TGTGCCAGCAGCTTGGGGACTAGCATAAGGGCAGATACGCAGTATTTT
CASSLGTSIRADTQYF
>TRBV6-5|TRBD1|-|TRBJ1-6
TGTGCCAGCAGTTACTCGCCCGGGACAGGGGGTTCACCCCTCCACTTT
CASSYSPGTGGSPLHF
>TRBV3-1/TRBV3-2|-|-|TRBJ1-3
TGTGCCAGCAGCCACGGTGGAAACACCATATATTTT
CASSHGGNTIYF
>TRBV5-1|-|-|TRBJ2-5
TGCGCCAGCAGAACCCAGGACAGAAGCCAAGAGACCCAGTACTTC
CASRTQDRSQETQYF
>TRBV5-1|-|once|TRBJ1-6
TGCGCCAGCAGCTTGGTTGGTAGCAGGGTGAATTCACCCCTCCACTTT
CASSLVGSRVNSPLHF
>TRBV11-2|-|-|TRBJ1-3
TGTGCCAGCAGCCAACAGGGCTGGACTGGAAACACCATATATTTT
CASSQQGWTGNTIYF
>TRBV6-5|TRBD1|-|TRBJ1-6
TGTGCCAGCAGTTACTCCGGGACAGGGGCCCCTACACCCCTCCACTTT
CASSYSGTGAPTPLHF
>TRBV9|TRBD2|once|TRBJ2-3
TGTGCCAGCAGCGTAACTAGCGGGGGGTTGGTTACGCAGTATTTT
CASSVTSGGLVTQYF
>TRBV29-1|-|-|TRBJ1-1
TGCAGCATCCGAGACTTAAACACTGAAGCTTTCTTT
CSIRDLNTEAFF
>TRBV28|TRBD1|-|TRBJ1-2
TGTGCCAGCAGTTTGCCAGGGGGAGGTGGCTACACCTTC
CASSLPGGGGYTF
>TRBV5-5|TRBD1|-|TRBJ1-1
TGTGCCAGTGAACAGGGGGGTCTGAACACTGAAGCTTTCTTT
CASEQGGLNTEAFF
>TRBV7-9|TRBD2|-|TRBJ2-3
TGTGCCAGCAGTCACGGGGTAGCGGGAGGGCCCCCTTTCACAGATACGCAGTATTTT
CASSHGVAGGPPFTDTQYF
>TRBV11-2|-|few|TRBJ1-1
TGTGCCAGCAGCTTAGCAGGGTTTGAAGCTTTCTTT
CASSLAGFEAFF
>TRBV7-9|-|few|TRBJ1-4
TGTGCCAGCAGCCCCAGGTGGGGAGTTAATGAAAAACTGTTTTTT
CASSPRWGVNEKLFF
>TRBV6-6|-|-|TRBJ1-1
TGTGCCAGCAGCGATACGGGGCGGGGGAGCACTGAAGCTTTCTTT
CASSDTGRGSTEAFF
>TRBV28|-|-|TRBJ1-2
TGTGCCAGCAGCACCGACAGGCTATATGGCTACACCTTC
CASSTDRLYGYTF
>TRBV6-5|-|few|TRBJ1-6
TGTGCCAGCAGTACGGTGGAGTCACCCCTCCACTTT
CASSTVESPLHF
>TRBV11-1|-|-|TRBJ2-7
TGTGCCAGCAGCGCGGAGCTAGCGAAGGAGCAGTACTTC
CASSAELAKEQYF
>TRBV18|TRBD1|-|TRBJ1-2
TGTGCCAGCTCACCGAGCAACACAGGGGCAGTAAACTATGGCTACACCTTC
CASSPSNTGAVNYGYTF
>TRBV18|-|-|TRBJ1-2
TGTGCCAGCTCACCATATAAGCAGGGAAACTATGGCTACACCTTC
CASSPYKQGNYGYTF
>TRBV7-2|-|-|TRBJ1-1
TGTGCCAGCAAAGGTCAGAGACATAACACTGAAGCTTTCTTT
CASKGQRHNTEAFF
>TRBV5-1|-|-|TRBJ2-7
TGCGCCAGCAGCTTGGGCTCAGGGAATCTCGGCTACGAGCAGTACTTC
CASSLGSGNLGYEQYF